This TCR beta chain was identified in a study of blood T cell repertoires in COVID-19. Germline CDR1 reads SQVTM; CDR2 reads ANQGSEA. This CDR3 is 14 amino acids long. V was pared by 6 bases and J by 0 bases, with 14 bases between. Sequencing was performed with immunoSEQ multiplex PCR; in TCRdb, only in-frame clones are kept and a portion is missing. The data hold around 200,000 clones, with around 85% observed a single time. The sequencing sample was made of peripheral blood. The TCR was taken from a man aged 65 to 85 with active or convalescent COVID-19. This chain links TRBV29-1 with TRBJ2-5; tentatively, D is TRBD2 (5 bases). The chain's CDR3 is CSVTHSGNQETQYF. The CDR3 DNA reads TGCAGCGTCACCCACAGCGGTAACCAAGAGACCCAGTACTTC.